This TCR beta chain was captured in a study of OX40 agonist ivuxolimab in advanced cancers. Sequencing used immunoSEQ multiplex PCR; TCRdb keeps in-frame clones, though not all of them. The sample has 83,000 or so clones, around 80% seen once; the top ten hold 1.5% to 2%. Findings and caveats of the study: Certain nonresponding patients likewise had low normalized T-cell clonal expansion.

In its sample, this clone was seen once. Its antigen remains unknown. V gave up 3 bases and J gave up 5 bases, with 10 bases separating them. In germline, CDR1 is MDHEN, CDR2 SYDVKM. This CDR3 has 13 amino acids. The specimen was CD4+ or CD8+ T cells sorted from blood, collected in a trial of the OX40 agonist ivuxolimab. The V and J genes are TRBV28 and TRBJ1-2; maybe TRBD1 (5 bases). The clonotype was recovered from an adult with an advanced solid tumor such as melanoma, head and neck, liver or kidney cancer. The CDR3 DNA reads as TGTGCCAGCAGTTTTGGAAGGGGTTATGGCTACACCTTC. It is translated as CASSFGRGYGYTF.